The present T cell receptor beta chain was sequenced within a study of T cell repertoires in cytomegalovirus infection. Background on the study: Public TCR beta signatures were indicative of both CMV infection and a matching HLA type.

The CDR3 contains 14 residues. Per the germline V gene, CDR1 is MGHRA and CDR2 is YSYEKL. The V gene lost 3 bases and the J gene lost 6 bases, with 11 bases spanning the gap. Concerning this clonotype itself: The target antigen is unknown.

Study findings and constraints: Cumulative frequency of public TCR beta families picked out carriers of CMV plus the relevant HLA. Ex vivo responses were dominated by HLA-C-restricted CMV-specific TCR beta clonotypes.

TCRdb re-derived calls from the reads in MiXCR, one entry per CDR3 protein. The table has about 600,000 distinct CDR3 sequences, 20% to 25% seen once. Sequencing was performed on CD8+ T cells from PBMCs. The V call is TRBV4-1, the J call TRBJ2-2, with D possibly matching TRBD2 (5 bases). The receptor was derived from a human donor in good health (CMV status not recorded). Some clones in this sample may be carry-over from other donors' samples. CDR3 nucleotides: TGCGCCAGCAGCCACCGAGGGAATCCCGGGGAGCTGTTTTTT. Translating it yields CASSHRGNPGELFF.